A selection of T cell receptor beta chains follows, all from one sample in a study of cytomegalovirus exposure and HLA in healthy donors. Sequenced by immunoSEQ multiplex PCR; TCRdb stores in-frame clones only, minus some. In the table there are some 130,000 clones, about three quarters of which are singletons. The sample was PBMCs. These receptors were obtained from a human donor in good health. Each CDR3 is given with its conserved first and last residue. The D gene is left open where the match is weak. Expanded clones are given a class, and other clones once, few, many or no size at all.

j_gene,v_gene,abundance,d_gene,CDR3aa,CDR3nt
TRBJ2-1,TRBV7-9,few,.,CASSLAFPTNEQFF,TGTGCCAGCAGCTTAGCTTTCCCTACCAATGAGCAGTTCTTC
TRBJ1-5,TRBV19,.,.,CASSMEPARQPQHF,TGTGCCAGTAGTATGGAGCCCGCCCGGCAGCCCCAGCATTTT
TRBJ2-3,TRBV29-1,few,.,CSVVMIGGRDTDTQYF,TGCAGCGTTGTGATGATCGGGGGAAGAGACACAGATACGCAGTATTTT
TRBJ2-5,TRBV15,.,.,CATSLGAQETQYF,TGTGCCACCTCTTTGGGGGCCCAAGAGACCCAGTACTTC
TRBJ1-1,TRBV5-4,.,.,CASSKDSSSGF,.
TRBJ2-6,TRBV6-5,.,.,CASSPLASGANVLTF,TGTGCCAGCAGCCCGTTGGCATCTGGGGCCAACGTCCTGACTTTC
TRBJ1-4,TRBV10-1,.,.,CASSAGSTNEKLFF,TGCGCCAGCAGTGCCGGGTCCACGAATGAAAAACTGTTTTTT
TRBJ1-2,TRBV6-5,.,.,CASSQQGLYGYTF,TGTGCCAGCAGTCAACAGGGTCTCTATGGCTACACCTTC
TRBJ2-5,TRBV5-6,.,.,CASSSPNPTQGVETQYF,TGTGCCAGCAGCTCACCTAATCCGACCCAGGGCGTAGAGACCCAGTACTTC
TRBJ1-2,TRBV6-5,few,.,CASSYRLDSNYGYTF,TGTGCCAGCAGCTATCGATTGGACAGTAACTATGGCTACACCTTC
TRBJ2-5,TRBV6-4,.,TRBD2,CASSDSAGGPETQYF,TGTGCCAGCAGTGACTCAGCGGGGGGGCCAGAGACCCAGTACTTC
TRBJ2-2,TRBV4-2,.,TRBD2,CASRLSGGASAGELFF,TGTGCCAGCAGGCTTAGCGGGGGGGCATCCGCCGGGGAGCTGTTTTTT
TRBJ1-2,TRBV29-1,.,TRBD1,CSVSATGGIQNTF,TGCAGCGTTTCCGCCACAGGGGGCATTCAGAACACCTTC
TRBJ2-5,TRBV11-2,.,TRBD1,CASSSGQGEFLKTQYF,TGTGCCAGCAGCTCGGGACAGGGGGAATTCTTGAAGACCCAGTACTTC
TRBJ1-5,TRBV2,.,TRBD1,CASNDRVLYDQPQHF,TGTGCCAGCAATGACAGGGTATTGTACGATCAGCCCCAGCATTTT
TRBJ2-7,TRBV27,few,TRBD2,CASSIAGGDYEQYF,TGTGCCAGCAGTATAGCGGGGGGGGACTACGAGCAGTACTTC
TRBJ2-1,TRBV6-5,.,TRBD2,CASSQIAGVQFF,TGTGCCAGCAGTCAAATAGCGGGAGTGCAGTTCTTC
TRBJ2-7,TRBV25-1,.,TRBD2,CASTTSGGIKQYF,TGTGCCAGCACGACTAGCGGGGGAATCAAGCAGTACTTC
TRBJ2-3,TRBV7-2,.,TRBD2,CASSSGLAGGDTQYF,TGTGCCAGCAGCTCAGGACTAGCGGGGGGGGATACGCAGTATTTT
TRBJ1-1,TRBV5-4,few,.,CASRPSGVNTEAFF,TGTGCCAGCAGACCTTCAGGGGTGAACACTGAAGCTTTCTTT
TRBJ1-2,TRBV7-9,.,TRBD1,CASSLAGTGAGYTF,TGTGCCAGCAGCTTAGCCGGGACAGGTGCTGGCTACACCTTC
TRBJ2-7,TRBV27,.,.,CASRSIDSSYEQYF,TGTGCCAGCAGAAGCATCGACAGCTCCTACGAGCAGTACTTC
TRBJ2-5,TRBV6-1,.,.,CASSEGQHQETQYF,TGTGCCAGCAGTGAAGGACAGCACCAAGAGACCCAGTACTTC
TRBJ2-3,TRBV19,.,TRBD1,CASSLGQEVPDTQYF,TGTGCCAGTAGTTTGGGACAGGAGGTTCCAGATACGCAGTATTTT
TRBJ2-1,TRBV5-1,.,TRBD2,CASSGLAPFLNEQFF,TGCGCCAGCAGCGGACTAGCGCCCTTTTTGAATGAGCAGTTCTTC
TRBJ1-5,TRBV5-1,.,.,CASSLDGREPQHF,TGCGCCAGCAGCTTGGACGGCAGGGAGCCCCAGCATTTT
TRBJ2-7,TRBV6-5,.,.,CASAGTNLYEQYF,TGTGCCAGCGCCGGGACAAATTTATACGAGCAGTACTTC
TRBJ1-2,TRBV13,few,TRBD1,CASSQQGNPANYGYTF,TGTGCCAGCAGCCAACAGGGGAACCCAGCTAACTATGGCTACACCTTC
TRBJ2-5,TRBV5-1,.,.,CASSLPVQETQYF,TGCGCCAGCAGCCTCCCAGTCCAAGAGACCCAGTACTTC
TRBJ2-2,TRBV29-1,.,TRBD1,CSAGQGNTGELFF,TGCAGCGCAGGACAGGGTAACACCGGGGAGCTGTTTTTT
TRBJ2-5,TRBV27,.,TRBD2,CARIPLLAGGLETQYF,TGTGCCAGAATACCCCTACTAGCGGGGGGTCTGGAGACCCAGTACTTC
TRBJ2-1,TRBV18,.,.,CASGSENEQFF,TGTGCCAGCGGAAGCGAAAATGAGCAGTTCTTC
TRBJ1-6,TRBV5-5,.,.,CASSLARVFSYNSPLHF,TGTGCCAGCAGCTTGGCGCGGGTGTTCTCCTATAATTCACCCCTCCACTTT
TRBJ1-5,TRBV9,.,.,CASSAGSGLGRDQPQHF,TGTGCCAGCAGCGCCGGGAGTGGTCTAGGCAGGGATCAGCCCCAGCATTTT
TRBJ1-4,TRBV6-6,.,TRBD1,CASSHGTVTNEKLFF,TGTGCCAGCAGCCATGGGACAGTGACTAATGAAAAACTGTTTTTT
TRBJ2-1,TRBV7-9,.,TRBD2,CASSPMTSGGIHEQFF,TGTGCCAGCAGCCCGATGACTAGCGGGGGTATCCATGAGCAGTTCTTC
TRBJ2-4,TRBV19,.,TRBD1,CASSHQGAPPKNIQYF,TGTGCCAGTAGTCATCAGGGGGCGCCCCCCAAAAACATTCAGTACTTC
TRBJ2-5,TRBV7-9,.,.,CSSNHQGSQETQYF,TGTTCCAGCAACCACCAGGGGTCCCAAGAGACCCAGTACTTC
TRBJ2-7,TRBV28,.,.,CASSFRLAAYEQYF,TGTGCCAGCAGTTTCAGGCTAGCAGCCTACGAGCAGTACTTC
TRBJ1-6,TRBV28,.,.,CASSLGSRGLGNSPLHF,TGTGCCAGCAGTCTCGGATCTCGAGGGTTAGGTAATTCACCCCTCCACTTT
TRBJ2-3,TRBV19,.,.,CASSNPAGGTDTQYF,TGTGCCAGTAGTAACCCCGCCGGGGGCACAGATACGCAGTATTTT
TRBJ2-7,TRBV2,once,TRBD1,CASSETYRGVTYEQYF,TGTGCCAGCAGTGAGACTTACAGGGGGGTGACCTACGAGCAGTACTTC
TRBJ1-3,TRBV13,.,TRBD1,CASSGQPTGQGDENTIYF,TGTGCCAGCAGCGGGCAGCCAACGGGTCAGGGGGACGAAAACACCATATATTTT
TRBJ1-6,TRBV7-9,few,.,CASSFSEGSPLHF,TGTGCCAGCAGCTTTTCGGAGGGTTCACCCCTCCACTTT
TRBJ1-5,TRBV19,once,TRBD1,CASTAGDRADHNQPQHF,TGTGCCAGTACAGCAGGGGACAGGGCGGACCACAATCAGCCCCAGCATTTT
TRBJ1-1,TRBV6-5,.,.,CASRASSHEAFF,TGTGCCAGCAGGGCTTCCTCCCATGAAGCTTTCTTT
TRBJ1-1,TRBV25-1,.,.,CASSESGGLGTEAFF,TGTGCCAGCAGTGAATCCGGGGGGCTAGGCACTGAAGCTTTCTTT
TRBJ2-7,TRBV5-6,.,.,CASSLTQAYEQYF,TGTGCCAGCAGCTTGACGCAGGCCTACGAGCAGTACTTC